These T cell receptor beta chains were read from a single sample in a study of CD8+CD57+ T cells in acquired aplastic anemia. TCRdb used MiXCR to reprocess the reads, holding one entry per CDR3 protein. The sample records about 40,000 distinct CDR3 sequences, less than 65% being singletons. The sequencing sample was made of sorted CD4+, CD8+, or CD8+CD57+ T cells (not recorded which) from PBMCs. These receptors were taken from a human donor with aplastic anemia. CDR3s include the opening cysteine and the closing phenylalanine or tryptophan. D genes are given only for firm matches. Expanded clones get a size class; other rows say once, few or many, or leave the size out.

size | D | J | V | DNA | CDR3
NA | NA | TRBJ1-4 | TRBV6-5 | TGTGCCAGCAGTTACTCCACAGTGGGAAAACTGTTTTTT | CASSYSTVGKLFF
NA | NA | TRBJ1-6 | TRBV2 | TGTGCCAGCAGTGCAGGTCTCGGGTATTCACCCCTCCACTTT | CASSAGLGYSPLHF
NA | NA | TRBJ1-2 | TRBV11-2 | TGTGCCAGCACCCCCAGCCCACAGAATGGCTACACCTTC | CASTPSPQNGYTF
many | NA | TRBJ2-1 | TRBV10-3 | TGTGCCTCCGGGGGTGGGAATGAGCAGTTCTTC | CASGGGNEQFF
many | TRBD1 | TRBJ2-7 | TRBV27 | TGTGCCAGCAGACCAACAGGGGGCAGGGGCGAGCAGTACTTC | CASRPTGGRGEQYF
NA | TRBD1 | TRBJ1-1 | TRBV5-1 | TGCGCCAGCAGCGTGGGGACAGGGGAGTCCACTGAAGCTTTCTTT | CASSVGTGESTEAFF
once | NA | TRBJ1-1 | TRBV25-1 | TGTGCCAGCAGCTTAGGCAGGTCTGGGAACACTGAAGCTTTCTTT | CASSLGRSGNTEAFF
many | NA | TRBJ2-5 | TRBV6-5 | TGTGCCAGCAGGCCTTCAAACAGGGGGGGCCAAGAGACCCAGTACTTC | CASRPSNRGGQETQYF
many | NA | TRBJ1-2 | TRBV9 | TGTGCCAGCAGCGCGCCACGCAATCCGGGGAATTTGAACTATGGCTACACCTTC | CASSAPRNPGNLNYGYTF
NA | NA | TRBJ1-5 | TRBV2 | TGTGCCAGCAGTGCGAGGGTAGGCAATCAGCCCCAGCATTTT | CASSARVGNQPQHF
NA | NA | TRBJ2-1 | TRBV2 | TGTGCCAGCAGGGAGTACGGGGGTTACAATGAGCAGTTCTTC | CASREYGGYNEQFF
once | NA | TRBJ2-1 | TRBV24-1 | TGTGCCACCAGTACCCCCGGGGCCTACAATGAGCAGTTCTTC | CATSTPGAYNEQFF
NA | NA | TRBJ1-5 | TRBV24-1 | TGTGCCACCAGAGGAACAGGGCGCAATCAGCCCCAGCATTTT | CATRGTGRNQPQHF